The TCR beta chain described here comes from a study of shared clonotypes between healthy human individuals. General observations from the study: Few donors restricted represented genetic and exposure-history diversity.

As processed by the authors: Because ImmunoSEQ provided only junction sequences with no quality scores, the filtering differed. Produced via immunoSEQ multiplex PCR; TCRdb's table is partial and in-frame only. That table supplies the V and J calls and clone size; D and trimming were determined from the DNA. The sample holds around 600,000 clones; about 96% are singletons and the top ten take about 0.06%. The CDR3 is 17 residues long. CDR1 and CDR2 (germline): LNHDA, SQIVND (reference sequence). Germline trimming cut 10 bases from V and 3 bases from J; bases unmatched to any gene: 17. Within Nashville, Tennessee resided all donors, each a Caucasian adult. Memory CD4+ cells were the fraction left after CD45RA+ naive selection. Worth noting for this clone: Antigen specificity is unknown.

The receptor comes from a woman aged 25 to 39 in good health. The material sequenced was naive CD4+ T cells sorted from blood. Sample subset: CD45RA+ positively selected. The chain joins TRBV19 to TRBJ2-2, with 7 bases matching TRBD2. CDR3 coding DNA: TGTGCCACCAAGGTAGTAGGTGCGGGACTACACACCGGGGAGCTGTTTTTT. As protein: CATKVVGAGLHTGELFF.